Below are 22 T cell receptor beta chains sequenced from a single sample in a study of shared clonotypes between healthy human individuals. Sequencing was performed with immunoSEQ multiplex PCR; in TCRdb, only in-frame clones are kept and a portion is missing. Here the sample spans about 2.1 million clones, about 93% being singletons. Naive CD8 populations comprised CD45RO-negative cells positively selected for CCR7, excluding terminally differentiated effector memory CD45RA+ cells. The sample consisted of naive CD8+ T cells from PBMCs. These receptors came from a man younger than 35 in good health. Some clones in this sample may be carry-over from other donors' samples.

This clone was seen only once. The sample holds other DNA sequences that translate to the same CDR3. The V gene is TRBV20-1, the J gene TRBJ2-1; D is unresolved. V was clipped by 3 bases and J by 7 bases, with 4 bases between them. The CDR3 runs to 10 residues. Germline CDR1 reads DFQATT; CDR2 reads SNEGSKA (reference sequence). Here the CDR3 DNA reads TGCAGTGCTAGCTTGAATGAGCAGTTCTTC. Protein sequence: CSASLNEQFF.

The genes are TRBV19 and TRBJ2-7; TRBD1 aligns across 9 bases. The CDR3 is 15 amino acids. Per germline, CDR1 LNHDA and CDR2 SQIVND (reference sequence). After removal of 3 bases from V and 6 bases from J, the junction contained 9 bases not matched to a gene. The CDR3 protein is CASSIITGGAGEQYF. DNA of the CDR3: TGTGCCAGTAGTATTATCACAGGGGGCGCGGGCGAGCAGTACTTC.

A note on this clone: Additional DNA sequences in this sample encode the identical CDR3. The V call is TRBV28, the J call TRBJ2-7; 11 nucleotides match TRBD1. This CDR3 region has 14 residues. J gave up 3 bases and V 3 bases, and 1 base lay outside the gene matches. Germline V CDR1 and CDR2: MDHEN, SYDVKM. This chain's CDR3 is CASSLGTGGYEQYF. The CDR3 DNA is TGTGCCAGCAGTTTGGGGACAGGGGGCTACGAGCAGTACTTC.

This clone was counted a few times. The V and J genes are TRBV30 and TRBJ1-5; D call uncertain. CDR1 and CDR2 (germline): GTSNPN, SVGIG (reference sequence). V was trimmed by 2 bases and J by 2 bases, leaving 13 bases between them. The CDR3 extends over 15 amino acids. The CDR3 sequence: CAWSLGWEGNQPQHF. In nucleotides, the CDR3 is TGTGCCTGGAGTTTAGGGTGGGAAGGCAATCAGCCCCAGCATTTT.

The chain couples TRBV27 to TRBJ1-1, with 10 bases aligning to TRBD1. Per the germline V gene, CDR1 is MNHEY and CDR2 is SMNVEV (reference sequence). The CDR3 has 16 residues. Losses at the gene ends were 6 bases for V and 5 bases for J; bases not matched to a gene: 12. The CDR3 DNA is TGTGCCAGCAGAGTTGGACAGGGGGGGGTGGGGACTGAAGCTTTCTTT. As protein: CASRVGQGGVGTEAFF.

Turning to this clone: Other DNA sequences in the sample encode the same CDR3. The CDR3: CASSIARNTEAFF. In DNA, the CDR3 is TGTGCCAGTAGTATAGCTAGGAACACTGAAGCTTTCTTT. The rearrangement joins TRBV19 to TRBJ1-1; D gene unclear. Germline V gives CDR1 LNHDA, CDR2 SQIVND (reference sequence). There are 13 residues in the CDR3. V lost 1 base and J 1 base, leaving 4 bases between the germline ends. Full variable domain (rest looked up from reference TRBV19 and TRBJ1-1): DGGITQSPKYLFRKEGQNVTLSCEQNLNHDAMYWYRQDPGQGLRLIYYSQIVNDFQKGDIAEGYSVSREKKESFPLTVTSAQKNPTAFYLCASSIARNTEAFFGQGTRLTVV.

As regards this clone: The sample holds other DNA sequences that translate to the same CDR3. The chain has TRBV27 and TRBJ1-3, with TRBD1 identical over 8 bases. The CDR3 loop spans 15 amino acids. The germline V gene encodes CDR1 MNHEY and CDR2 SMNVEV (reference sequence). V lost 1 base, J lost 1 base, and 0 bases stayed unmatched. CDR3 residues: CASSLYRGSGNTIYF. The DNA for the CDR3 is TGTGCCAGCAGTTTATACAGGGGGTCTGGAAACACCATATATTTT.

The genes are TRBV9 and TRBJ2-7; D unresolved. V lost 4 bases, J lost 1 base, and 18 bases lay in between. Germline V CDR1 and CDR2: SGDLS, YYNGEE. There are 16 residues in the CDR3. The CDR3 protein is CASSPYLMSQSYEQYF. As DNA, the CDR3 is TGTGCCAGCAGCCCGTATCTTATGTCCCAATCCTACGAGCAGTACTTC.

The J gene is TRBJ1-5, the V gene TRBV30; D not resolved. CDR1 is GTSNPN and CDR2 is SVGIG in the germline V gene (reference sequence). V gave up 2 bases and J gave up 2 bases, with 10 bases separating them. The length of the CDR3 is 14 residues. The CDR3: CAWSTGMGNQPQHF. CDR3 nucleotide sequence: TGTGCCTGGAGTACCGGTATGGGCAATCAGCCCCAGCATTTT.

This clone occurred once. The V gene is TRBV9, the J gene TRBJ2-2, with TRBD1 identical over 11 bases. J lost 4 bases, V lost 3 bases, and 5 bases had no gene match. This CDR3 has 16 residues. Germline V gene lookup returns CDR1 SGDLS and CDR2 YYNGEE. CDR3 loop: CASSGGTGGLTGELFF. The CDR3 nucleotides are TGTGCCAGCAGCGGCGGGACAGGGGGTCTCACCGGGGAGCTGTTTTTT.

This clone was counted between two and nine times. Other DNA sequences of this sample code for an identical CDR3. The gene calls are TRBV9 and TRBJ1-1; tentatively, D is TRBD1 (5 bases). CDR3 size: 15 residues. The V gene lost 4 bases and the J gene lost 5 bases, with 18 bases spanning the gap. Germline CDR1 and CDR2: SGDLS and YYNGEE. In DNA, the CDR3 is TGTGCCAGCAGCCCAAGAGACAGAGAAGGGACTGAAGCTTTCTTT. This encodes CASSPRDREGTEAFF.

Comments on this clone: Other nucleotide sequences from this sample produce the same CDR3. The V call is TRBV5-6, the J call TRBJ1-5; tentatively, D is TRBD1 (5 bases). This CDR3 has 14 amino acids. Trimming removed 2 bases at V and 2 bases at J, with 8 bases between. CDR1 and CDR2 from the germline V gene are SGHDT and YYEEEE. CDR3 DNA sequence: TGTGCCAGCAGCTTCCTGGGGGGCAATCAGCCCCAGCATTTT. This codes for CASSFLGGNQPQHF. Combining the CDR3 with reference TRBV5-6 and TRBJ1-5 gives the whole variable domain DAGVTQSPTHLIKTRGQQVTLRCSPKSGHDTVSWYQQALGQGPQFIFQYYEEEERQRGNFPDRFSGHQFPNYSSELNVNALLLGDSALYLCASSFLGGNQPQHFGDGTRLSIL.

This chain links TRBV13 with TRBJ2-7; D gene unclear. The V end was cut by 1 base, the J end by 1 base, with 14 bases between. CDR1 and CDR2 (germline): PRHDT, FYEKMQ (reference sequence). CDR3 length: 16 residues. CDR3 protein: CASSLAAAANSYEQYF. The CDR3 DNA follows: TGTGCCAGCAGCTTAGCGGCAGCTGCAAATTCCTACGAGCAGTACTTC.

V gene TRBV7-6 combines with J gene TRBJ2-2, with 8 bases aligning to TRBD2. The V gene's germline CDR1 is SGHVS and CDR2 FNYEAQ. The CDR3 totals 15 residues. V lost 0 bases, J lost 6 bases, and 3 bases stayed unmatched. The CDR3 here is CASSLASGKAGELFF. CDR3 sequence (DNA): TGTGCCAGCAGCTTAGCTAGCGGGAAGGCCGGGGAGCTGTTTTTT.

The CDR3: CASSQGPGPQHF. The CDR3 bases are TGTGCCAGCAGTCAGGGGCCCGGACCCCAGCATTTT. The chain has TRBV6-6 and TRBJ1-5, with a possible D match to TRBD1 (6 bases). Germline lookup yields CDR1 MNHNY and CDR2 SVGAGI (reference sequence). CDR3 length: 12 residues. V was trimmed by 5 bases and J by 10 bases, leaving 12 bases between them.

V is TRBV5-1 and J is TRBJ2-7; perhaps D is TRBD1 or TRBD2 (7 bases each). CDR3 length: 17 residues. Germline V CDR1 and CDR2: SGHRS, YFSETQ. V was pared by 0 bases and J by 5 bases, with 21 bases between. The CDR3 region has the DNA TGCGCCAGCAGCTTGGCCTCGAAGGCAGGGGGAGGGCACGAGCAGTACTTC. Protein: CASSLASKAGGGHEQYF.

On this clone: Other nucleotide sequences from this sample produce the same CDR3. V and J are TRBV7-7 and TRBJ2-1, with 11 nucleotides matching TRBD2. This CDR3 is built from 15 residues. Germline assignment: CDR1 SSHAT and CDR2 FNYEAQ (reference sequence). V shed 1 base and J 4 bases; nucleotides not matched to a gene: 0. The CDR3 protein is CASSLGLAGYNEQFF. The CDR3 nucleotides read TGTGCCAGCAGCTTAGGACTAGCGGGGTACAATGAGCAGTTCTTC.

V usage is TRBV6-6 and J usage is TRBJ2-5; TRBD2 matches at 13 bases. The CDR3 has 16 residues. Germline V lookup: CDR1 MNHNY, CDR2 SVGAGI (reference sequence). V lost 0 bases, J lost 5 bases, and 3 bases stayed unmatched. CDR3 DNA: TGTGCCAGCAGTTACTCCCCACTAGCGGGGGGGGAGACCCAGTACTTC. This codes for CASSYSPLAGGETQYF.

The rearrangement links TRBV10-3 to TRBJ2-7; 11 bases are shared with TRBD2. Trimming took 10 bases from V and 6 from J; bases not matched to a gene: 17. Germline CDR1 reads ENHRY; CDR2 reads SYGVKD. This CDR3 is 16 amino acids long. DNA of the CDR3: TGTGCCACTCAAGAGGGACTAGCGGCTACCTCATCCGAGCAGTACTTC. It translates to CATQEGLAATSSEQYF.

The rearrangement uses TRBV2 and TRBJ1-1; a possible D gene is TRBD1 (5 bases). The V end lost 2 bases, the J end lost 3 bases, and 16 bases lay between the germline ends. The CDR3 covers 16 residues. Germline values: CDR1 SNHLY, CDR2 FYNNEI. CDR3 in DNA: TGTGCCAGCAGTGAATTAAGGCAGGGTAAAGACACTGAAGCTTTCTTT. Residues: CASSELRQGKDTEAFF.

This chain uses TRBV7-2 with TRBJ1-5; D remains unclear. Per the germline V gene, CDR1 is SGHTA and CDR2 is FQGNSA. Trimming pared 5 bases from V and 7 bases from J, leaving 12 bases between. The CDR3 spans 13 residues. CDR3 DNA: TGTGCCAGCAGCCAGGCCCCTGGGCAGCCCCAGCATTTT. It encodes CASSQAPGQPQHF.

The chain couples TRBV7-9 to TRBJ2-5; 9 positions agree with TRBD2. CDR3 length: 15 amino acids. Germline values: CDR1 SEHNR, CDR2 FQNEAQ (reference sequence). V lost 5 bases to trimming and J lost 2 bases; unmatched junction nucleotides: 6. As DNA, the CDR3 is TGTGCCAGCAGCCCAAGCGGGGGGCTGCAAGAGACCCAGTACTTC. This codes for CASSPSGGLQETQYF.